The clone carrying this T cell receptor (beta chain) was picked up a small number of times. This sample is part of a study of T-cell memory formation after mild COVID-19. Each CDR3 protein gets one entry after TCRdb re-called the 5' RACE reads with MiXCR. There are about 340,000 distinct CDR3 sequences in the sample; approximately 13% occur only once, and over 20% lies in the top ten. V dropped 4 bases and J dropped 11 bases, with 12 bases sitting between them. The germline gives CDR1 SGHNT, CDR2 YYREEE (reference sequence). The CDR3 totals 11 residues. The source of this sequence is a young man who had mild COVID-19 (a few samples of this study predate the infection). Cell type and time point are not known. The sequencing sample was made of PBMCs or a T cell subset sorted from them (not recorded which). V gene TRBV5-4 combines with J gene TRBJ1-2; TRBD1 might be the D (6 bases). In DNA, the CDR3 is TGTGCCAGCAGCCTAACAGGGATTTACACCTTC. Encoded protein: CASSLTGIYTF.